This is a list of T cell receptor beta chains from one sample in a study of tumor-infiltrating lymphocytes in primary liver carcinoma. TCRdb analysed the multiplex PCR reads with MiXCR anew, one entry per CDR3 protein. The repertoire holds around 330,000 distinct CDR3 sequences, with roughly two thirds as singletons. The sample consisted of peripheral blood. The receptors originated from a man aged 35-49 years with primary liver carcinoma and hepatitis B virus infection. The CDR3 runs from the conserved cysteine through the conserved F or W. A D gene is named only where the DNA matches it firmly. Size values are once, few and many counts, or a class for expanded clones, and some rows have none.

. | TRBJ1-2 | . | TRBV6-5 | CAGSLALQPGHRIGGYTF | TGCGCCGGCAGTCTAGCGTTGCAGCCGGGACACCGAATCGGAGGCTACACCTTC
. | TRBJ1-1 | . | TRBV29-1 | CSVPGIGGFSGTEAFF | TGCAGCGTCCCCGGGATAGGGGGTTTCTCGGGGACTGAAGCTTTCTTT
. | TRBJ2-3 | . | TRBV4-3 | CARSQRLLDTQYF | TGCGCCAGGAGCCAGAGACTTTTAGATACACAGTATTTT
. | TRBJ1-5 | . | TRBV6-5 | CASDGSGNQPQHF | TGTGCCAGTGACGGATCTGGCAATCAGCCCCAGCATTTT
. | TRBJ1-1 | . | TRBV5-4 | CASSLGAGHTEAFF | TGTGCCAGCAGCTTAGGAGCAGGCCACACTGAAGCTTTCTTT
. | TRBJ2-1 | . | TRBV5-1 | CASSWGDRYNEQFF | TGCGCCAGCAGCTGGGGGGACAGATACAATGAGCAGTTCTTC
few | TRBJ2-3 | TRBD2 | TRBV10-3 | CAISGRLAGASSTDTQYF | TGTGCCATCAGTGGGAGACTAGCGGGGGCCTCTAGCACAGATACGCAGTATTTT
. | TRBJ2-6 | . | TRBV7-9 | CASSLQGTGANVLTF | TGTGCCAGCAGCTTACAGGGAACCGGGGCCAACGTCCTGACTTTC
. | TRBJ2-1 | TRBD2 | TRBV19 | CASSTGTNRARGEQFF | TGTGCCAGTAGTACCGGGACTAATAGGGCCCGGGGCGAGCAGTTCTTC
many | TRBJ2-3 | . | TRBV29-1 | CSVGWDTQYF | TGCAGCGTTGGTTGGGATACGCAGTATTTT
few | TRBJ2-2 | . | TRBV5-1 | CASSPLPGPGGELFF | TGCGCCAGCAGCCCCCTACCGGGGCCTGGCGGGGAGCTGTTTTTT
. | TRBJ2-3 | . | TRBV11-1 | CASGYDGDTQYF | TGTGCCAGCGGCTACGACGGGGATACGCAGTATTTT
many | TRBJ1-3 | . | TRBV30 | CAWLSGNTIYF | TGTGCCTGGCTCTCTGGAAACACCATATATTTT
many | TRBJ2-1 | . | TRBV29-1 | CSVVGGFNYNEQFF | TGCAGCGTTGTCGGGGGCTTCAACTACAATGAGCAGTTCTTC
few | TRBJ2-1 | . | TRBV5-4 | CASSFRDENEQFF | TGTGCCAGCAGCTTCAGGGACGAAAATGAGCAGTTCTTC
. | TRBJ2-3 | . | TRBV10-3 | CAIRGSSQLDTQYF | TGTGCCATCAGAGGGTCATCTCAGCTAGATACGCAATATTTT